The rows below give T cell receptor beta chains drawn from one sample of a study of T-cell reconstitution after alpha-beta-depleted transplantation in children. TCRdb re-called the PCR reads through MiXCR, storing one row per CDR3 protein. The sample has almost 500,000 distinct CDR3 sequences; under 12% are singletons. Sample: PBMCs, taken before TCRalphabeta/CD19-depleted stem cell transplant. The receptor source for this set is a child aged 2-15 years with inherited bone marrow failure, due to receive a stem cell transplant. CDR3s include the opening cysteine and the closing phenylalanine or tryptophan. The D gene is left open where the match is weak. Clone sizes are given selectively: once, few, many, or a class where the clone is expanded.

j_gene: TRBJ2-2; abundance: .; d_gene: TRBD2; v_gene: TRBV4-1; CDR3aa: CASSPLKLAGGAGELFF; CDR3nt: TGCGCCAGCAGCCCTTTAAAACTAGCGGGAGGTGCCGGGGAGCTGTTTTTT
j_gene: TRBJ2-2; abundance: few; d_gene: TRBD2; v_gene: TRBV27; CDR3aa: CASRLAGGNTGELFF; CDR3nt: TGTGCCAGCAGGCTAGCGGGAGGGAACACCGGGGAGCTGTTTTTT
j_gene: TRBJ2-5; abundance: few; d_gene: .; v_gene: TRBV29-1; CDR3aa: CSVSLWGQETQYF; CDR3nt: TGCAGCGTTTCGCTCTGGGGGCAAGAGACCCAGTACTTC
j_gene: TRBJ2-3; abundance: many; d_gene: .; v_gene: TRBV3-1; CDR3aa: CASSQDTDYPPDTQYF; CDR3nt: TGTGCCAGCAGCCAAGACACGGACTACCCTCCAGATACGCAGTATTTT
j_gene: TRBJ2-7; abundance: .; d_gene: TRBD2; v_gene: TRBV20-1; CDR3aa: CSARDRTSGAYEQYF; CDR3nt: TGCAGTGCTAGAGATCGGACTAGCGGAGCCTACGAGCAGTACTTC
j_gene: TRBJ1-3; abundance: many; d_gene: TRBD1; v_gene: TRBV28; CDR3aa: CAATYQGAHGNTIYF; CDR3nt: TGTGCCGCCACCTACCAGGGGGCGCACGGAAACACCATATATTTT
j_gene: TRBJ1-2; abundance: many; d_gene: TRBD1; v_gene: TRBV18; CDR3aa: CASSRQGEIYGYTF; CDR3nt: TGTGCCAGCTCACGACAGGGAGAAATCTATGGCTACACCTTC
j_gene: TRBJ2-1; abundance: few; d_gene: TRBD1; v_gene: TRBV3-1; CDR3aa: CASSQSRDREAPYNEQFF; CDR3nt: TGTGCCAGCAGCCAAAGCCGGGACAGGGAGGCTCCCTACAATGAGCAGTTCTTC
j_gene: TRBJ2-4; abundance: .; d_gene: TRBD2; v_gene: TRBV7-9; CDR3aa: CASSSRLAKNNQYF; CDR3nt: TGTGCCAGCAGCTCTCGACTAGCCAAAAACAATCAGTACTTC
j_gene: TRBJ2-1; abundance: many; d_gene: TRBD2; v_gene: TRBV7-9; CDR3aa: CASSFGTSDEQFF; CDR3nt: TGTGCCAGCAGCTTCGGGACTAGCGATGAGCAGTTCTTC
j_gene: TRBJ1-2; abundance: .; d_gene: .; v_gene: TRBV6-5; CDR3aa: CASSYGSGINGYTF; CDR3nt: TGTGCCAGCAGTTACGGGTCTGGGATTAATGGCTACACCTTC
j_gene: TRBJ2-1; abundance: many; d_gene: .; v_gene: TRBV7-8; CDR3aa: CASSLASGPYNEQFF; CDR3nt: TGTGCCAGCAGCTTAGCTAGCGGACCCTACAATGAGCAGTTCTTC
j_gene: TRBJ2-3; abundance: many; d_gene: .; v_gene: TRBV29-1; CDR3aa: CSVGGGTDTQYF; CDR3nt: TGCAGCGTTGGGGGGGGCACAGATACGCAGTATTTT
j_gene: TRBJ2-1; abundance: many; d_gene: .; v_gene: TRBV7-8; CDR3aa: CASSLTGIDYNEQFF; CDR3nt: TGTGCCAGCAGCCTTACCGGGATAGACTACAATGAGCAGTTCTTC
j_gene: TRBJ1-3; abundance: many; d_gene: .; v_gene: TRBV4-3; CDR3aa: CASSQDPGSGNTIYF; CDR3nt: TGCGCCAGCAGCCAAGATCCGGGCTCTGGAAACACCATATATTTT
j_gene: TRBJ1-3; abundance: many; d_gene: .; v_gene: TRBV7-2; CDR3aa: CASSATANLGDTIYF; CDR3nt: TGTGCCAGCAGCGCGACAGCGAACCTAGGAGACACCATATATTTT
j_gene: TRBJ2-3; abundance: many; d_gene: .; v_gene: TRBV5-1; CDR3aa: CASSLGTASLSDTQYF; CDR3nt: TGCGCCAGCAGCTTGGGAACAGCAAGCCTCTCAGATACGCAGTATTTT
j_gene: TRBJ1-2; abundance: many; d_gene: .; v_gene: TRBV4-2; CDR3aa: CASSQVRGYYGYTF; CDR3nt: TGTGCCAGCAGCCAAGTCAGGGGTTACTATGGCTACACCTTC
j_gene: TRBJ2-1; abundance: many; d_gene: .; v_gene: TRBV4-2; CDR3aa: CASSQDLASHGGDEQFF; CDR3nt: TGTGCCAGCAGCCAAGATCTGGCCTCGCACGGCGGGGATGAGCAGTTCTTC
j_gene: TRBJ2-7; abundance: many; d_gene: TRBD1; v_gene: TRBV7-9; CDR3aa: CASSLGGTGWYEQYF; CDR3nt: TGTGCCAGCAGCTTAGGAGGGACAGGGTGGTACGAGCAGTACTTC
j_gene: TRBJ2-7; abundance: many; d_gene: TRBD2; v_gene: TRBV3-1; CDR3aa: CASSQDLGLDYEQYF; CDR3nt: TGTGCCAGCAGCCAAGATTTAGGACTAGACTACGAGCAGTACTTC
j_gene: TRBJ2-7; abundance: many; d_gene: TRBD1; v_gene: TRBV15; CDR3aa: CATTPGQGVGEQYF; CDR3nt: TGTGCCACCACCCCGGGACAGGGGGTAGGGGAGCAGTACTTC
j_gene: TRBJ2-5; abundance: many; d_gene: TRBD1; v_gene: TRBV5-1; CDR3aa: CASSLRDSQETQYF; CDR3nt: TGCGCCAGCAGCCTCCGGGACAGCCAAGAGACCCAGTACTTC
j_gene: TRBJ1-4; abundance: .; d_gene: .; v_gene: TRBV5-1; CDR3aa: CASSLEAGAREKLFF; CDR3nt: TGCGCCAGCAGCTTGGAGGCGGGGGCGCGTGAAAAACTGTTTTTT
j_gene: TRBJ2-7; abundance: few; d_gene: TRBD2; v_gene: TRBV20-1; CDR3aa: CSALGGSFYEQYF; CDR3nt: TGCAGTGCTCTTGGCGGGAGCTTCTACGAGCAGTACTTC
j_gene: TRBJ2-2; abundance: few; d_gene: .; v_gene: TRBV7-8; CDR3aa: CASSLTSGLFGELFF; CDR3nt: TGTGCCAGCAGCTTAACTTCTGGACTATTCGGGGAGCTGTTTTTT
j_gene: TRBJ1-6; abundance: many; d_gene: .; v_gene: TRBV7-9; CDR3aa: CASSFRDKEGHNSPLHF; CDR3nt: TGTGCCAGCAGCTTCCGGGACAAAGAGGGACATAATTCACCCCTCCACTTT
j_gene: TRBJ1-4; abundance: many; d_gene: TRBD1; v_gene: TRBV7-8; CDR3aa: CASRDRADEKLFF; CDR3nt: TGTGCCAGCCGGGACAGGGCTGATGAAAAACTGTTTTTT
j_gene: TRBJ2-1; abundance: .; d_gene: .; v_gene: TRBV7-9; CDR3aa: CASSPSGF; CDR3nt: TGTGCCAGCAGCCCCTCCGGCTTC
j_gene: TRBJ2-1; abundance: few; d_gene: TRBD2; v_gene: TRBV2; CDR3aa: CASSEAPSGGPHNEQFF; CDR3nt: TGTGCCAGCAGTGAAGCGCCGAGCGGGGGACCGCACAATGAGCAGTTCTTC
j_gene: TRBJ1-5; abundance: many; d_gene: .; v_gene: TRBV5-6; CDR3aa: CASSFPGTNQPQHF; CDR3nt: TGTGCCAGCAGCTTCCCTGGGACAAATCAGCCCCAGCATTTT
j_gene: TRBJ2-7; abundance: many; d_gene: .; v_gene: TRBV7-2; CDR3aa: CASTPGAKPYEQYF; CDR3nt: TGTGCCAGCACCCCCGGGGCCAAACCCTACGAGCAGTACTTC
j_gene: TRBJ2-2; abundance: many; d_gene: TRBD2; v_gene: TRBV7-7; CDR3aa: CASSLGLAGDLGTGELFF; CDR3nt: TGTGCCAGCAGCCTCGGACTAGCGGGAGATCTCGGCACCGGGGAGCTGTTTTTT
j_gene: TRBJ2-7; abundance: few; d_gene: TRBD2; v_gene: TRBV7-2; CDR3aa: CASSPGGSGRSYEQYF; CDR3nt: TGTGCCAGCAGCCCCGGAGGTAGCGGGAGGTCCTACGAGCAGTACTTC
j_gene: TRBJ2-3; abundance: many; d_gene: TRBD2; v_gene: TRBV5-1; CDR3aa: CASSLIAGATDTQYF; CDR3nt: TGCGCCAGCAGCTTAATAGCGGGGGCCACAGATACGCAGTATTTT
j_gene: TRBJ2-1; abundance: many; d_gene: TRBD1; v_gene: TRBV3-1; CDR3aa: CASSHGQGLYNEQFF; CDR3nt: TGTGCCAGCAGTCACGGACAGGGCCTCTACAATGAGCAGTTCTTC
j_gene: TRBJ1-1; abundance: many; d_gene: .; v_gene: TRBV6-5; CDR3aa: CASSSPRDGNTEAFF; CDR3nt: TGTGCCAGCAGTTCCCCCCGGGACGGGAACACTGAAGCTTTCTTT
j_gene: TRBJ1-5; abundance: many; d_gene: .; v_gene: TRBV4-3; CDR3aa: CASSQDWAETGNQPQHF; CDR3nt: TGCGCCAGCAGCCAAGATTGGGCAGAAACGGGAAATCAGCCCCAGCATTTT
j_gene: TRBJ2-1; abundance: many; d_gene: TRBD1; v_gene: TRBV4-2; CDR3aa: CASSQGRTGSSYNEQFF; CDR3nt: TGTGCCAGCAGCCAAGGCCGGACAGGGAGCTCCTACAATGAGCAGTTCTTC
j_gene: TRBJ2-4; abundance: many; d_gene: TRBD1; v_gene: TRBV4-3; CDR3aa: CASSQGVRDRGSGTKNIQYF; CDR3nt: TGCGCCAGCAGCCAAGGAGTCCGGGACAGGGGATCAGGAACCAAAAACATTCAGTACTTC
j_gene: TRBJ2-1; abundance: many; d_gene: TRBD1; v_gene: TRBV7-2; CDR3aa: CASSLDRGTYNEQFF; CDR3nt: TGTGCCAGCAGCTTGGACAGGGGCACCTACAATGAGCAGTTCTTC
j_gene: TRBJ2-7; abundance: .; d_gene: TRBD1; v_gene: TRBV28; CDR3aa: CASRHRGSSYEQYF; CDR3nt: TGTGCCAGCAGACACAGGGGTAGCTCCTACGAGCAGTACTTC
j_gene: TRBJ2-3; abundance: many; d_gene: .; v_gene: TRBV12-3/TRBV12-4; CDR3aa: CASSSGMITQYF; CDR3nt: TGTGCCAGCAGTTCTGGGATGATCACGCAGTATTTT
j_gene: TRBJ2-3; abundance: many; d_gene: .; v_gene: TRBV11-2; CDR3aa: CASSLGQGNVNTQYF; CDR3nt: TGTGCCAGCAGCTTAGGGCAGGGAAATGTAAATACGCAGTATTTT
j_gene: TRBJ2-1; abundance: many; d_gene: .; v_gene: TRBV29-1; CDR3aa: CSVARTDEQFF; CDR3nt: TGCAGCGTCGCCCGGACGGATGAGCAGTTCTTC
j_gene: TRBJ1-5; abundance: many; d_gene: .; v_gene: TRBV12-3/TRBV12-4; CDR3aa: CASSLWGASNQPQHF; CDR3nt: TGTGCCAGCAGTTTATGGGGGGCAAGCAATCAGCCCCAGCATTTT
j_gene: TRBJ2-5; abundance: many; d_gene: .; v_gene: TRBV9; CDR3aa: CASSVAGAGEIQETQYF; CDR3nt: TGTGCCAGCAGCGTGGCTGGGGCAGGAGAAATCCAAGAGACCCAGTACTTC
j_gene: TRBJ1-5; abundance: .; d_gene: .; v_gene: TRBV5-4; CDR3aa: CASSSEGRAAPSAFNQPQHF; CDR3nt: TGTGCCAGCAGCTCGGAAGGTAGGGCAGCCCCGAGCGCCTTCAATCAGCCCCAGCATTTT
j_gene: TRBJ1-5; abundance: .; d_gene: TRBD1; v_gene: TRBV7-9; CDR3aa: CASSTAGTGHQPQHF; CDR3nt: TGTGCCAGCAGCACAGCAGGGACAGGGCATCAGCCCCAGCATTTT
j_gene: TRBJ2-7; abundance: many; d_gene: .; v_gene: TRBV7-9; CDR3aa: CASMGHPGYEQYF; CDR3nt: TGTGCCAGCATGGGGCATCCCGGATACGAGCAGTACTTC